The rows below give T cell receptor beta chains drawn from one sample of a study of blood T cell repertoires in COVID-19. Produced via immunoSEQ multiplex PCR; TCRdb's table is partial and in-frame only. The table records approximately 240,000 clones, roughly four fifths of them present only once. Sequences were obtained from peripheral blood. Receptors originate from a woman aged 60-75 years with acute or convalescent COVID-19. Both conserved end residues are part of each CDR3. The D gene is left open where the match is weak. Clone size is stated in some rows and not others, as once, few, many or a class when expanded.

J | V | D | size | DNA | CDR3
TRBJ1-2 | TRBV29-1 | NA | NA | TGCAGCGTTGAAGATCGAGGTACCTCTTCAGAAGGCTACACCTTC | CSVEDRGTSSEGYTF
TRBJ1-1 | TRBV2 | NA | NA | TGTGCCAGCAGTGAAACAACAGGGAACACTGAAGCTTTCTTT | CASSETTGNTEAFF
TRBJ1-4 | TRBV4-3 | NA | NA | TGCGCCAGCAGCCAAGTACGGGGGGCAGGTGAAAAACTGTTTTTT | CASSQVRGAGEKLFF
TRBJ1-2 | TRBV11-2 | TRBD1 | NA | TGTGCCAGCAGCGGCAGACTGACAGGGAGTGGCTATGGCTACACCTTC | CASSGRLTGSGYGYTF
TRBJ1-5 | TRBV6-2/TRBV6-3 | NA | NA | TGTGCCAGCAGCCTGACCCAGGGTGGTCTTCCGCCCCAGCATTTT | CASSLTQGGLPPQHF
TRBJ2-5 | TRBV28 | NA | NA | TGTGCCAGCAGTTTAGGAAAGCGGATGGAGACCCAGTACTTC | CASSLGKRMETQYF
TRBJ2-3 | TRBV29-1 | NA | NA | TGCAGCGGGGCTTCTACAGATACGCAGTATTTT | CSGASTDTQYF
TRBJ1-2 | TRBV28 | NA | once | TGTGCCAGCAGTTTATTGCTAGGCGGCTATGGCTACACCTTC | CASSLLLGGYGYTF
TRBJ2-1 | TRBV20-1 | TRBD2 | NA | TGCAGTGCTAGTTTTAGCGGGGGACGGTCGGGTGAGCAGTTCTTC | CSASFSGGRSGEQFF
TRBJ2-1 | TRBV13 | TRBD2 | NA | TGTGCCAGCAGCTTGACTAGCGGGGGGGCCCGCTCCTACAATGAGCAGTTCTTC | CASSLTSGGARSYNEQFF
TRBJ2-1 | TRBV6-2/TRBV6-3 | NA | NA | TGTGCCAGCAGTTACTCGATCTCGGGTCCCAATGAGCAGTTCTTC | CASSYSISGPNEQFF
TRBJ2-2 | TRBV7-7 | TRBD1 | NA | TGTGCCAGCAGCTTAACCGGGACAGGGATCAGCGGGGAGCTGTTTTTT | CASSLTGTGISGELFF
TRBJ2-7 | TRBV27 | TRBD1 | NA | TGTGCCAGCAGGGGACAGGGTGTGACGTACGAGCAGTACTTC | CASRGQGVTYEQYF
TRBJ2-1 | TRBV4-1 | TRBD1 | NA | TGCGCCAGCAGCCTCTCGGACAGGCACAATGAGCAGTTCTTC | CASSLSDRHNEQFF
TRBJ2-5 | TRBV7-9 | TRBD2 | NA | TGTGCCAGCAGCTTAGTGCTAGCGGGGGGGCCTGGAGAGACCCAGTACTTC | CASSLVLAGGPGETQYF
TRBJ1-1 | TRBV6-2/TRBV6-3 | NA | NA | TGTGCCAGCAGTTACCTGACAGTATCTGAAGCTTTCTTT | CASSYLTVSEAFF
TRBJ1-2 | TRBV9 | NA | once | TGTGCCAGCAGCGTAGACCAGGGGAACTATGGCTACACCTTC | CASSVDQGNYGYTF
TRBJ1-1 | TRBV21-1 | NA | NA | TGTGCCAGCAGCAGAAGGATAACAGGGTGGCACACTGAAGCTTTCTTT | CASSRRITGWHTEAFF
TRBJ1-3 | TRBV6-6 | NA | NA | TGTGCCAGCAGTGAGGCGGGAGCGGTAAACACCATATATTTT | CASSEAGAVNTIYF
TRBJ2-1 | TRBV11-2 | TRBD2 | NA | TGTGCCAGCAGCCCCCGGACTAGCGGGGGGCAGTACAATGAGCAGTTCTTC | CASSPRTSGGQYNEQFF
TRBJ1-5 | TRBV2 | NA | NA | TGTGCCAGCAGTGAAGGGGGGGGGAGGAGCAATCAGCCCCAGCATTTT | CASSEGGGRSNQPQHF
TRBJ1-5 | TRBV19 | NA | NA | TGTGCCAGTAGTACGACAGGTTGGACGGACCGCAATCAGCCCCAGCATTTT | CASSTTGWTDRNQPQHF
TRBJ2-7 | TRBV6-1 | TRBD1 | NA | TGTGCCAGCAGTGCCATCGGGACAGGGGGCTTCGGGGAGCAGTACTTC | CASSAIGTGGFGEQYF
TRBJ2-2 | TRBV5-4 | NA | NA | TGTGCCAGCAGCTCTGGGGGGACGAGCACCGGGGAGCTGTTTTTT | CASSSGGTSTGELFF
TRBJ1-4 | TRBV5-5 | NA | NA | TGTGCCAGCAGTAACAGGGCTGCGGGTGAAAAACTGTTTTTT | CASSNRAAGEKLFF
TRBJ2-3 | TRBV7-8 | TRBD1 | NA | TGTGCCAGCAGCCCGTCGACAGGGGCGCAGTATTTT | CASSPSTGAQYF
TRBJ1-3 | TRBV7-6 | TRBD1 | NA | TGTGCCAGCAGCTTAGCCGGGTGGGACAGAAACTCTGGAAACACCATATATTTT | CASSLAGWDRNSGNTIYF
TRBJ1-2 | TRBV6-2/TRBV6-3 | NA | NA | TGTGCCAGCAGCAAACAGGGAAACTATGGCTACACCTTC | CASSKQGNYGYTF
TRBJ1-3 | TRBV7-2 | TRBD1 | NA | TGTGCCAGCAGCCCAGGGACAGGTGGAAACACCATATATTTT | CASSPGTGGNTIYF
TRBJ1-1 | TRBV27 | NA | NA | TGTGCCAGCAGTTTAGAGGGCCCTCGGAGGCACACTGAAGCTTTCTTT | CASSLEGPRRHTEAFF
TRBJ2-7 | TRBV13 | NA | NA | TGTGCCAGCAGCTTAGGCGGGTCCCTCTACGAGCAGTACTTC | CASSLGGSLYEQYF
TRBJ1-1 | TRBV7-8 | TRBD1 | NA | TGTGCCAGCAGCCTCGTCGGGACAGTGAAAGCTTTCTTT | CASSLVGTVKAFF
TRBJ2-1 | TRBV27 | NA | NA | TGTGCCAGCAGTTCCAGAAACAATGAGCAGTTCTTC | CASSSRNNEQFF
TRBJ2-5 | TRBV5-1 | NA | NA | TGCGCCAGCAGCGAGGGGACTGGCGGTTTGACCCAGTACTTC | CASSEGTGGLTQYF
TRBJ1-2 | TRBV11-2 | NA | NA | TGTGCCAGCAGCTTAGCCCCGGGGGGCTATGGCTACACCTTC | CASSLAPGGYGYTF
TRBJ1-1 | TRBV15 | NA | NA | TGTGCCACCAGCAGAGATTTCCACCCGAGGGACACTGAAGCTTTCTTT | CATSRDFHPRDTEAFF
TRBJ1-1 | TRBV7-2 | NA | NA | TGTGCCAGCAGCTCTGGAAGAGGCACTGAAGCTTTCTTT | CASSSGRGTEAFF
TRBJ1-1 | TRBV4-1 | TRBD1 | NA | TGCGCCAGCAGCAGACGGACAGGGTCCTACACTAACACTGAAGCTTTCTTT | CASSRRTGSYTNTEAFF
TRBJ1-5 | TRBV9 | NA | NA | TGTGCCAGCAGCGTAGGTACAGGGCAGCCCCAGCATTTT | CASSVGTGQPQHF
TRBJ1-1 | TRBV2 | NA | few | TGTGCCAGCCGAGGGTCCCAGAACACTGAAGCTTTCTTT | CASRGSQNTEAFF
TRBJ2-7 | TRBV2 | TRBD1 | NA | TGTGCCAGCAACGAGGGAGCAGGGGGCTACGAGCAGTACTTC | CASNEGAGGYEQYF
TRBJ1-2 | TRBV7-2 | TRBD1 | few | TGTGCCAGCAACACAGGGGAGGCTGGCTACACCTTC | CASNTGEAGYTF
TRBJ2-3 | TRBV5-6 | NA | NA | TGTGCCAGCAGCGCCAGAGATACGCAGTATTTT | CASSARDTQYF
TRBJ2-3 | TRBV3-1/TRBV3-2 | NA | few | TGTGCCAGCAGCCAAGAACCGGGGGGCACAGATACGCAGTATTTT | CASSQEPGGTDTQYF
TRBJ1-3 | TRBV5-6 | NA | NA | TGTGCCAGCAGCCTGAGCGCTGGAAACACCATATATTTT | CASSLSAGNTIYF
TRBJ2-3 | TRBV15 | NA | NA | TGTGCCACCAGCAGAGCAACAGATACGCAGTATTTT | CATSRATDTQYF
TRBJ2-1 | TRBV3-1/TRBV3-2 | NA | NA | TGTGCCAGCAGCCAAGTAGGGAGCTCCTACAATGAGCAGTTCTTC | CASSQVGSSYNEQFF